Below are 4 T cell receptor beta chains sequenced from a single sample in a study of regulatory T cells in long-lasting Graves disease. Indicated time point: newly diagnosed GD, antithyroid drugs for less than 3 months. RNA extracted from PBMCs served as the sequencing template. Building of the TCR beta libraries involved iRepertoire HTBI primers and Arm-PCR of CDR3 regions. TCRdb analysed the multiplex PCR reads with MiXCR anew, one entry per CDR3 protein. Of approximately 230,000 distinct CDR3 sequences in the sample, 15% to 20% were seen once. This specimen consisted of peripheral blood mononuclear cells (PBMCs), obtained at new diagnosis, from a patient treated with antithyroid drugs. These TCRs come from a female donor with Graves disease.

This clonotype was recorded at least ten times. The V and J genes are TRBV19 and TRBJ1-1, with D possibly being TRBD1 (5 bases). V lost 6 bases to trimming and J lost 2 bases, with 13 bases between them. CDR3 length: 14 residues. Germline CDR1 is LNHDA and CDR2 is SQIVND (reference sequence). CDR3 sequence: CASSWGGRNTEAFF. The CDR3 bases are TGTGCCAGTAGCTGGGGGGGGAGAAACACTGAAGCTTTCTTT.

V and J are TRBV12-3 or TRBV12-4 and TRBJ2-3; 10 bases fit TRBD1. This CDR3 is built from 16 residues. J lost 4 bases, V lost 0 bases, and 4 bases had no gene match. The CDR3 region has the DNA TGTGCCAGCAGTTTAGCGACGGGACAGGGGTCAGATACGCAGTATTTT. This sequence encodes CASSLATGQGSDTQYF.

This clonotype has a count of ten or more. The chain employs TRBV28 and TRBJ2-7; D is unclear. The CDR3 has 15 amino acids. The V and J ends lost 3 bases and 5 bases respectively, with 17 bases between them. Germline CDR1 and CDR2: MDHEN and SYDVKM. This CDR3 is CASSFAAGSDHEQYF. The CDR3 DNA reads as TGTGCCAGCAGTTTCGCCGCCGGATCGGACCACGAGCAGTACTTC.

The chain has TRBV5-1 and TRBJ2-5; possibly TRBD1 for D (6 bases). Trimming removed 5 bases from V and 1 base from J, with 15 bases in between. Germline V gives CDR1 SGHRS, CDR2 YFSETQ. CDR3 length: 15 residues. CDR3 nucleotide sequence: TGCGCCAGCAGTTATGGGGGCGCAGGCCAAGAGACCCAGTACTTC. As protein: CASSYGGAGQETQYF.